Sequencing of this TCR beta chain was carried out in a study of shared clonotypes between healthy human individuals. J lost 5 bases, V lost 6 bases, and 7 bases had no gene match. Germline CDR1 MNHEY, CDR2 SVGAGI. This CDR3 comprises 14 residues. Nashville, Tennessee was home to all donors, who were Caucasian adults. The table came from immunoSEQ multiplex PCR; TCRdb's copy has only in-frame clones and leaves some out. Among 780,000 or so clones listed, approximately 77% were seen once. The receptor was isolated from a woman aged 25-40 years in good health. The chain recombines TRBV6-5 with TRBJ1-5, with 7 bases lining up with TRBD1. The sample was memory CD4+ T cells sorted from blood. The subset here: CD45RA-negative fraction. The CDR3 here is CASSYRDSHQPQHF. In DNA, the CDR3 is TGTGCCAGCAGCTATCGGGACAGCCATCAGCCCCAGCATTTT.